The clone carrying this TCR beta chain was seen only a few times. Its target is not known. Clones were sequenced by immunoSEQ multiplex PCR, and TCRdb holds only the in-frame ones, with some missing. The data show roughly 240,000 clones, approximately 87% seen once. This CDR3 has 13 amino acids. In germline, CDR1 is GTSNPN, CDR2 SVGIG (reference sequence). V lost 0 bases and J 0 bases, leaving 3 bases between the germline ends. The record originates from a study of cytomegalovirus exposure and HLA in healthy donors. Study-level results: Altogether, some 170 TCR beta chains were recorded as cytomegalovirus-associated. A few chains linked to CMV were shown in vitro to be specific for CMV antigens.

V is TRBV30 and J is TRBJ1-5, with D uncertain. Sample: PBMCs. This TCR was recovered from a man in his late teens or twenties in good health and CMV-seronegative. The CDR3 DNA reads TGTGCCTGGAGTGTCAGTAGCAATCAGCCCCAGCATTTT. This sequence encodes CAWSVSSNQPQHF.